These T cell receptor beta chains were read from a single sample in a study of technical replicates of blood from a few donors. Using immunoSEQ multiplex PCR, the repertoire was profiled, and TCRdb retains in-frame clones only, with some absent. Among 60,000 to 95,000 clones, 75% to 95% were seen once, and the ten largest hold under 0.4%. The specimen was T cells isolated from PBMCs. The receptors here all came from a human donor in good health. Some clones in this sample may be carry-over from other donors' samples. CDR3s include the opening cysteine and the closing phenylalanine or tryptophan. D genes are given only for firm matches. The size entry is marked missing in some rows and otherwise reads once, few, many or a size class.

v_gene	d_gene	j_gene	abundance	CDR3aa	CDR3nt
TRBV7-2	TRBD1	TRBJ1-1	-	CASSRYRGGTEAFF	TGTGCCAGCAGCCGGTACAGGGGAGGCACTGAAGCTTTCTTT
TRBV7-9	-	TRBJ1-2	-	CASSLVVGRDYGYTF	TGTGCCAGCAGCTTAGTCGTCGGCAGGGACTATGGCTACACCTTC
TRBV5-1	-	TRBJ2-3	-	CASTKGVSTDTQYF	TGCGCCAGCACCAAGGGGGTATCCACAGATACGCAGTATTTT
TRBV6-5	-	TRBJ2-3	-	CASRPQGLRADTQYF	TGTGCCAGCAGGCCCCAGGGCCTACGGGCAGATACGCAGTATTTT
TRBV6-5	-	TRBJ1-1	-	CASSYDQGRNTEAFF	TGTGCCAGCAGTTACGATCAGGGTCGGAACACTGAAGCTTTCTTT
TRBV6-1	TRBD1	TRBJ1-5	-	CASSELGGFSNQPQHF	TGTGCCAGCAGTGAGCTAGGGGGCTTTAGCAATCAGCCCCAGCATTTT
TRBV19	TRBD1	TRBJ2-7	-	CASPGQGPSSYEQYF	TGTGCCAGTCCCGGACAGGGGCCCTCCTCCTACGAGCAGTACTTC
TRBV6-6	TRBD1	TRBJ1-1	-	CASSPRGTGNTEAFF	TGTGCCAGCAGCCCTAGGGGGACAGGGAACACTGAAGCTTTCTTT
TRBV5-1	TRBD2	TRBJ2-7	-	CASSLDTSGRYEQYF	TGCGCCAGCAGCTTGGATACTAGCGGGAGGTACGAGCAGTACTTC
TRBV7-2	-	TRBJ1-5	-	CASSFFQDQPQHF	TGTGCCAGCAGCTTTTTCCAGGATCAGCCCCAGCATTTT
TRBV27	-	TRBJ1-2	-	CASSLSPDYGYTF	TGTGCCAGCAGTTTATCTCCGGACTATGGCTACACCTTC
TRBV14	TRBD1	TRBJ2-7	-	CASSARTGTHEQYF	TGTGCCAGCAGCGCCCGGACAGGGACGCACGAGCAGTACTTC
TRBV6-1	-	TRBJ1-5	-	CASSEGAISQPQHF	TGTGCCAGCAGTGAAGGGGCGATAAGTCAGCCCCAGCATTTT
TRBV12-5	TRBD2	TRBJ2-3	-	CASGLTAIGRPILGGRATDTQYF	TGTGCTAGTGGTTTGACCGCCATTGGTAGACCCATTCTTGGCGGGAGGGCCACAGATACGCAGTATTTT
TRBV7-9	-	TRBJ1-3	-	CASSRTGRGSTIYF	TGTGCCAGCAGCCGGACGGGCAGGGGAAGCACCATATATTTT
TRBV19	-	TRBJ2-7	once	CASSSRLYYEQYF	TGTGCCAGTAGTTCCCGTCTCTATTACGAGCAGTACTTC
TRBV7-8	TRBD1	TRBJ2-1	once	CASSLFGRGRFNEQFF	TGTGCCAGCAGCTTATTCGGCAGGGGGCGGTTCAATGAGCAGTTCTTC
TRBV27	TRBD1	TRBJ2-7	-	CASSFPGTGRPYEQYF	TGTGCCAGCAGTTTCCCCGGGACAGGGCGCCCCTACGAGCAGTACTTC